The 28 T cell receptor beta chains presented below share a single source sample, sequenced in a study of naive CD8 T cells in extremely preterm neonates. Assay used: immunoSEQ multiplex PCR; TCRdb lists only in-frame clones, some missing. Of over 4,500 clones listed, roughly 96% are singletons. Material for sequencing was naive CD8+ T cells from blood. These receptors all stem from a human donor in good health.

The chain uses TRBV29-1 and TRBJ2-7; tentatively, D is TRBD1 (6 bases). The germline CDR1 and CDR2 sequences are SQVTM and ANQGSEA. V lost 3 bases, J lost 6 bases, and 15 bases lay in between. The CDR3 runs 13 residues. The CDR3 bases are TGCAGCGTTGAGAGGTCAGGGGTGGCCGAGCAGTACTTC. This encodes CSVERSGVAEQYF.

The chain recombines TRBV6-6 with TRBJ1-5; TRBD1 might be the D (5 bases). Germline lookup yields CDR1 MNHNY and CDR2 SVGAGI (reference sequence). The CDR3 extends over 13 amino acids. V was clipped by 4 bases and J by 5 bases, with 9 bases between them. For the CDR3, the DNA is TGTGCCAGCAGTTTTTCGACAGATCAGCCCCAGCATTTT. Its protein is CASSFSTDQPQHF.

Points on this clone: The junction shows a germline mismatch at one end, possibly a read error. This chain joins TRBV5-8 and TRBJ2-7; the match to TRBD1 covers 8 bases. CDR1 is SGHTS and CDR2 is YDEGEE in the germline V gene. The CDR3 contains 15 residues. The CDR3 loop reads CASSFLDRVVPIQHF. The DNA of the CDR3 is TGTGCCAGCAGCTTCTTGGACAGGGTGGTCCCGATCCAGCACTTC. Full variable domain (missing parts from reference TRBV5-8 and TRBJ2-7): EAGVTQSPTHLIKTRGQQATLRCSPISGHTSVYWYQQALGLGLQFLLWYDEGEERNRGNFPPRFSGRQFPNYSSELNVNALELEDSALYLCASSFLDRVVPIQHFGPGTRLTVT.

This sequence joins TRBV6-5 and TRBJ2-1, with 7 positions matching TRBD2. The CDR3 has 16 amino acids. Losses at the gene ends were 2 bases for V and 7 bases for J; bases not matched to a gene: 11. CDR1 is MNHEY, CDR2 SVGAGI, per germline. The CDR3, as DNA: TGTGCCAGCAGTTACGAGGGAGGTAGGACTAGGAATGAGCAGTTCTTC. It encodes CASSYEGGRTRNEQFF.

This sequence joins TRBV30 and TRBJ1-1; 9 positions agree with TRBD1. Germline V gene lookup returns CDR1 GTSNPN and CDR2 SVGIG (reference sequence). The CDR3 loop spans 15 amino acids. With V trimmed by 2 bases and J by 8 bases, 12 bases remained unmatched. The DNA for the CDR3 is TGTGCCTGGAGTCTCCACCGGGACAGGGAAACCGAAGCTTTCTTT. This sequence encodes CAWSLHRDRETEAFF.

The chain links TRBV2 to TRBJ1-3, with D maybe TRBD1 (6 bases). The ends were cut back, 5 bases at V and 9 bases at J, with 11 bases in the middle. The germline gives CDR1 SNHLY, CDR2 FYNNEI. This CDR3 has 12 amino acids. CDR3 nucleotides: TGTGCCAGCAGTCCAACAGGGTCCACCATATATTTT. Protein product: CASSPTGSTIYF.

The chain is built from TRBV9 and TRBJ2-1; TRBD2 aligns across 11 bases. After removal of 4 bases from V and 2 bases from J, the junction contained 5 bases not matched to a gene. In germline, CDR1 is SGDLS, CDR2 YYNGEE. There are 16 residues in the CDR3. Here the CDR3 reads CASSRGTSGTYNEQFF. Written as DNA, the CDR3 is TGTGCCAGCAGCCGCGGGACTAGCGGAACCTACAATGAGCAGTTCTTC. The full variable domain, completed using reference TRBV9 and TRBJ2-1, is DSGVTQTPKHLITATGQRVTLRCSPRSGDLSVYWYQQSLDQGLQFLIQYYNGEERAKGNILERFSAQQFPDLHSELNLSSLELGDSALYFCASSRGTSGTYNEQFFGPGTRLTVL.

The genes are TRBV11-2 and TRBJ1-6, with 7 positions matching TRBD1. The V and J ends lost 6 bases and 9 bases, in that order; junction bases with no gene match: 11. This CDR3 has 15 residues. CDR1 and CDR2 (germline): SGHAT, FQNNGV. The CDR3, as DNA: TGTGCCAGCAGAAGAGTTCCAGGGGGTGGTTCACCCCTCCACTTT. Its protein is CASRRVPGGGSPLHF.

The V gene is TRBV6-1, the J gene TRBJ2-7; weak D call: TRBD1 (5 bases). Germline V gene data show CDR1 as MNHNS and CDR2 as SASEGT. CDR3 size: 14 residues. Deletions cut 7 bases from V and 2 bases from J, with 15 bases between. In DNA form, the CDR3 reads TGTGCCAGCACTAAAGTTACAGGAACCTACGAGCAGTACTTC. Translating it yields CASTKVTGTYEQYF.

The rearrangement joins TRBV30 to TRBJ1-3, with D uncertain. The CDR3 totals 17 residues. V dropped 2 bases and J dropped 0 bases, with 17 bases sitting between them. CDR1 is GTSNPN, CDR2 SVGIG, per germline (reference sequence). The CDR3 loop is CAWSPRVHLGSGNTIYF. DNA of the CDR3: TGTGCCTGGAGTCCCCGGGTACATCTAGGCTCTGGAAACACCATATATTTT.

The V and J genes are TRBV7-2 and TRBJ2-7; TRBD2 aligns across 9 bases. Germline V gene data show CDR1 as SGHTA and CDR2 as FQGNSA. The V gene end was trimmed by 5 bases and the J gene end by 1 base; junction bases not matched to a gene: 12. The CDR3 spans 17 residues. CDR3 sequence reads: CASSASSGASSSYEQYF. The CDR3 DNA follows: TGTGCCAGCAGCGCCTCTAGCGGGGCCTCCTCATCCTACGAGCAGTACTTC.

V and J are TRBV15 and TRBJ2-7; 10 positions agree with TRBD1. Losses at the gene ends were 2 bases for V and 5 bases for J; bases not matched to a gene: 6. From germline, CDR1 is LNHNV and CDR2 YYDKDF (reference sequence). This CDR3 has 15 amino acids. DNA of the CDR3: TGTGCCACCAGCAGAAGGAGACAGGGGGCCAACGAGCAGTACTTC. As protein: CATSRRRQGANEQYF. The full variable domain, completed using reference TRBV15 and TRBJ2-7, is DAMVIQNPRYQVTQFGKPVTLSCSQTLNHNVMYWYQQKSSQAPKLLFHYYDKDFNNEADTPDNFQSRRPNTSFCFLDIRSPGLGDTAMYLCATSRRRQGANEQYFGPGTRLTVT.

The rearrangement links TRBV4-2 to TRBJ2-2; TRBD2 matches 7 bases. The length of the CDR3 is 15 residues. The V gene end was trimmed by 0 bases and the J gene end by 3 bases; junction bases not matched to a gene: 1. Germline assignment: CDR1 LGHNA and CDR2 YNFKEQ. Here the CDR3 DNA reads TGTGCCAGCAGCCAAGAGGGAGGGGACACCGGGGAGCTGTTTTTT. This gives the protein CASSQEGGDTGELFF.

The CDR3 DNA reads as TGTGCCAGCAGTGACCACACCTCTGGGCGCGGGGGCAATGAGCAGTTCTTC. Translating it yields CASSDHTSGRGGNEQFF. The rearrangement links TRBV6-1 to TRBJ2-1, with TRBD2 matching over 7 bases. The CDR3 spans 17 residues. V dropped 3 bases and J dropped 6; count of bases not matched to a gene: 14. Germline assignment: CDR1 MNHNS and CDR2 SASEGT.

V is TRBV10-1 and J is TRBJ2-3, with TRBD2 matching over 11 bases. CDR3 length: 16 residues. CDR1 is WNHNN and CDR2 is SYGVQD in the germline V gene (reference sequence). Unmatched junction bases numbered 7, after V lost 6 bases and J lost 2 bases. DNA for the CDR3: TGCGCCAGCAGCCCTGGACTAGCGGGCCACACAGATACGCAGTATTTT. Its protein is CASSPGLAGHTDTQYF.

The CDR3 DNA sequence: TGTGCCAGCAGTTCGAGGACAGATGGCTACACCTTC. It translates to CASSSRTDGYTF. The chain combines TRBV27 with TRBJ1-2; maybe TRBD1 (6 bases). Germline V gives CDR1 MNHEY, CDR2 SMNVEV (reference sequence). The V and J ends lost 4 bases and 6 bases respectively, with 9 bases between them. CDR3 size: 12 residues.

As for this clone: This same CDR3 is encoded by further DNA sequences in the sample. This chain joins TRBV7-8 and TRBJ1-3, with a weak D call TRBD1 (6 bases). V was cut by 3 bases and J by 4 bases, with 16 bases left in between. The CDR3 sequence is 16 residues long. CDR1 is SGHVS, CDR2 FQNEAQ, per germline. The CDR3 region is CASSFSTGGAGNTIYF. Here the CDR3 DNA reads TGTGCCAGCAGCTTCTCGACCGGGGGGGCCGGAAACACCATATATTTT. The entire variable domain, with the rest obtained from reference TRBV7-8 and TRBJ1-3, is as follows: GAGVSQSPRYKVAKRGQDVALRCDPISGHVSLFWYQQALGQGPEFLTYFQNEAQLDKSGLPSDRFFAERPEGSVSTLKIQRTQQEDSAVYLCASSFSTGGAGNTIYFGEGSWLTVV.

The chain is built from TRBV5-8 and TRBJ2-7; TRBD2 matches 9 bases. This CDR3 is 15 amino acids long. J lost 2 bases, V lost 2 bases, and 5 bases had no gene match. The germline V gene has CDR1 SGHTS and CDR2 YDEGEE. DNA for the CDR3: TGTGCCAGCAGCTTTATGGCTAGCGGGGCCTACGAGCAGTACTTC. Translated: CASSFMASGAYEQYF.

This rearrangement joins TRBV18 to TRBJ2-5, with unresolved D. This CDR3 spans 14 amino acids. The V gene's germline CDR1 is KGHSH and CDR2 LQKENI. Between the trimmed V and J ends, which lost 6 bases and 1 base, there was a span of 12 bases. CDR3 bases: TGTGCCAGCTCCCCGTTCGGCGGCCAAGAGACCCAGTACTTC. Protein: CASSPFGGQETQYF.

The sample holds a few counts of this clone. The chain is built from TRBV19 and TRBJ1-5, with 7 bases identical to TRBD1. Trimming took 10 bases from V and 0 from J; bases not matched to a gene: 6. Germline V gene lookup returns CDR1 LNHDA and CDR2 SQIVND (reference sequence). This CDR3 is 14 amino acids long. As DNA, the CDR3 is TGTGCCACAGACAGGGTGTATAGCAATCAGCCCCAGCATTTT. Its protein product is CATDRVYSNQPQHF.

J is TRBJ2-5 and V is TRBV5-6, with unresolved D. The closer fit of TRBJ2-7 to the DNA end suggests the J call may be wrong. This CDR3 contains 14 residues. Germline V gives CDR1 SGHDT, CDR2 YYEEEE. Here the CDR3 reads CASSLLGDSYEQYF. CDR3 in DNA: TGTGCCAGCAGCTTGCTAGGAGACTCCTACGAGCAGTACTTC.

This chain uses TRBV6-5 with TRBJ2-1; 11 bases are shared with TRBD2. CDR3 length: 14 residues. V shed 7 bases, J shed 5 bases, and the junction held 4 bases outside the gene matches. Germline CDR1 and CDR2: MNHEY and SVGAGI. CDR3 nucleotides: TGTGCCAGCACCCCGGGACTAGCGGACAATGAGCAGTTCTTC. This translates into CASTPGLADNEQFF.

This sequence joins TRBV27 and TRBJ2-1; 8 nucleotides agree with TRBD2. V shed 3 bases, J shed 7 bases, and the junction held 11 bases outside the gene matches. The germline V gene has CDR1 MNHEY and CDR2 SMNVEV (reference sequence). The CDR3 covers 16 residues. The CDR3 spells CASSFAMAGGLNEQFF. DNA of the CDR3: TGTGCCAGCAGTTTCGCGATGGCGGGGGGCCTTAATGAGCAGTTCTTC.

The chain has TRBV6-6 and TRBJ2-7; perhaps TRBD1 as D (6 bases). The CDR3 contains 14 residues. CDR1 is MNHNY and CDR2 is SVGAGI in the germline V gene (reference sequence). V was shortened by 7 bases and J by 7 bases, with 20 bases between the two germline ends. The chain's CDR3 is CASTQGTGLGEQYF. DNA of the CDR3: TGTGCCAGCACCCAGGGGACGGGATTGGGTGAGCAGTACTTC.

CDR3 sequence reads: CASSFGGSTYEAFF. CDR3 nucleotides: TGTGCCAGCAGCTTCGGGGGTTCCACGTATGAAGCTTTCTTT. J is TRBJ1-1 and V is TRBV7-9, with TRBD1 as a possible D gene (5 bases). The germline gives CDR1 SEHNR, CDR2 FQNEAQ (reference sequence). The CDR3 is 14 amino acids. V dropped 3 bases and J dropped 7 bases, with 15 bases sitting between them.

The gene calls are TRBV18 and TRBJ2-1; TRBD1 aligns across 8 bases. This CDR3 is built from 15 residues. Trimming at V came to 6 bases and at J to 7 bases, leaving 11 bases not matched to a gene. Per the germline V gene, CDR1 is KGHSH and CDR2 is LQKENI. The CDR3 DNA sequence: TGTGCCAGCTCCCCCGACAGGGGTTATGGGAATGAGCAGTTCTTC. Its translation is CASSPDRGYGNEQFF.

The chain has TRBV19 and TRBJ1-4, with D tentatively TRBD1 (6 bases). Germline V gene data show CDR1 as LNHDA and CDR2 as SQIVND (reference sequence). Trimming took off 9 bases at V and 8 bases at J, with 19 bases between the two ends. CDR3 length: 14 amino acids. The CDR3 nucleotides are TGTGCCAGCGCCCGCGGGGGCGGAGGCGAAAAACTGTTTTTT. Its protein product is CASARGGGGEKLFF.

This clone was seen only once. This chain uses TRBV9 with TRBJ1-1; D is unclear. CDR1 and CDR2 (germline): SGDLS, YYNGEE. This CDR3 comprises 13 residues. Trimming took 5 bases from V and 2 from J, leaving 10 bases between them. The CDR3 here is CASSPHLNTEAFF. Here the CDR3 DNA reads TGTGCCAGCAGTCCACACCTTAACACTGAAGCTTTCTTT. Supplemented by reference TRBV9 and TRBJ1-1, the full variable domain reads DSGVTQTPKHLITATGQRVTLRCSPRSGDLSVYWYQQSLDQGLQFLIQYYNGEERAKGNILERFSAQQFPDLHSELNLSSLELGDSALYFCASSPHLNTEAFFGQGTRLTVV.